This is a list of T cell receptor beta chains from one sample in a study of blood T cell repertoires in COVID-19. Clones were sequenced by immunoSEQ multiplex PCR, and TCRdb holds only the in-frame ones, with some missing. The table has over 60,000 clones, roughly 82% seen once. Sequencing used peripheral blood. The source of these receptors is a human donor in a cohort sampled during active COVID-19. Each CDR3 is given with its conserved first and last residue. Fields, in order: J gene, V gene, clone size, CDR3 protein. Some rows have no size entry. The others give once, few or many, or a class for an expanded clone.

J gene: TRBJ2-3; V gene: TRBV11-3; clone size: .; CDR3 protein: CASSLRAGGYTDTQYF
J gene: TRBJ1-3; V gene: TRBV11-2; clone size: .; CDR3 protein: CASSSKGGGSGNTIYF
J gene: TRBJ2-7; V gene: TRBV4-1; clone size: .; CDR3 protein: CASSQGQAYEQYF
J gene: TRBJ1-3; V gene: TRBV7-2; clone size: .; CDR3 protein: CASSLQGARSGNTIYF
J gene: TRBJ2-7; V gene: TRBV3-1/TRBV3-2; clone size: .; CDR3 protein: CASNIRGYEQYF
J gene: TRBJ2-7; V gene: TRBV15; clone size: .; CDR3 protein: CATSTNSGGGEQYF
J gene: TRBJ2-2; V gene: TRBV7-8; clone size: once; CDR3 protein: CASSWPSGGNTGELFF
J gene: TRBJ2-5; V gene: TRBV11-1; clone size: .; CDR3 protein: CASSLRVSGGQETQYF
J gene: TRBJ2-5; V gene: TRBV14; clone size: .; CDR3 protein: CASSQGVSGGVPFGETQYF
J gene: TRBJ1-2; V gene: TRBV19; clone size: once; CDR3 protein: CASTSGTGVGYGYTF
J gene: TRBJ1-5; V gene: TRBV6-2/TRBV6-3; clone size: .; CDR3 protein: CASSYEAGGPQPQHF
J gene: TRBJ1-6; V gene: TRBV6-5; clone size: .; CDR3 protein: CASSTRVGRGSPLHF
J gene: TRBJ2-7; V gene: TRBV5-1; clone size: .; CDR3 protein: CASSLRGSNEQYF
J gene: TRBJ1-3; V gene: TRBV5-1; clone size: few; CDR3 protein: CASRQAGSLGNTIYF
J gene: TRBJ1-1; V gene: TRBV5-1; clone size: .; CDR3 protein: CASRDSVGTEAFF
J gene: TRBJ1-2; V gene: TRBV2; clone size: .; CDR3 protein: CASSVEGQGYTF
J gene: TRBJ2-7; V gene: TRBV28; clone size: .; CDR3 protein: CASLGTAQRVYEQYF
J gene: TRBJ2-2; V gene: TRBV2; clone size: .; CDR3 protein: CASRRSIPNGELFF
J gene: TRBJ2-7; V gene: TRBV24-1; clone size: .; CDR3 protein: CATSGGVDAYEQYF
J gene: TRBJ2-7; V gene: TRBV5-1; clone size: .; CDR3 protein: CASSLEARDRGDEQYF
J gene: TRBJ1-1; V gene: TRBV7-6; clone size: few; CDR3 protein: CASSWREGPNTEAFF
J gene: TRBJ2-7; V gene: TRBV6-6; clone size: few; CDR3 protein: CASSASGVYEQYF
J gene: TRBJ1-2; V gene: TRBV6-9; clone size: .; CDR3 protein: CASSASTEDGFYGYTF
J gene: TRBJ2-3; V gene: TRBV5-8; clone size: once; CDR3 protein: CASSFGLATDTQYF
J gene: TRBJ1-3; V gene: TRBV9; clone size: .; CDR3 protein: CASSVGQPGAPFGATIYF
J gene: TRBJ1-5; V gene: TRBV3-1/TRBV3-2; clone size: .; CDR3 protein: CASSIRGGSQPQHF
J gene: TRBJ1-1; V gene: TRBV4-3; clone size: .; CDR3 protein: CASSQDLGGLLNTEAFF
J gene: TRBJ1-2; V gene: TRBV27; clone size: .; CDR3 protein: CASSFGSRVDGYTF
J gene: TRBJ1-3; V gene: TRBV4-1; clone size: .; CDR3 protein: CASSQEQASGNTIYF
J gene: TRBJ2-7; V gene: TRBV18; clone size: .; CDR3 protein: CASSLGQGNHEQYF
J gene: TRBJ1-2; V gene: TRBV6-2/TRBV6-3; clone size: .; CDR3 protein: CASSYFGTGYGYTF
J gene: TRBJ2-7; V gene: TRBV6-2/TRBV6-3; clone size: once; CDR3 protein: CASSYGLSLLMAYEQYF
J gene: TRBJ2-5; V gene: TRBV19; clone size: .; CDR3 protein: CASSPALRETQYF
J gene: TRBJ1-2; V gene: TRBV27; clone size: .; CDR3 protein: CASSSRQHLGYTF
J gene: TRBJ2-7; V gene: TRBV19; clone size: .; CDR3 protein: CASRSYSPPSEEQYF
J gene: TRBJ1-5; V gene: TRBV2; clone size: .; CDR3 protein: CASSRVGQDQPQHF
J gene: TRBJ1-2; V gene: TRBV30; clone size: .; CDR3 protein: CAWSLQEGARGYTF
J gene: TRBJ1-4; V gene: TRBV6-5; clone size: .; CDR3 protein: CASSMRKRDEKLFF
J gene: TRBJ2-6; V gene: TRBV23-1; clone size: .; CDR3 protein: CASRPPDRGQKQMSSGANVLTF
J gene: TRBJ1-1; V gene: TRBV6-5; clone size: .; CDR3 protein: CASNRKGAGNTEAFF
J gene: TRBJ2-7; V gene: TRBV10-3; clone size: .; CDR3 protein: CAISGGRGAPYEQYF
J gene: TRBJ1-4; V gene: TRBV18; clone size: .; CDR3 protein: CASSPGQGGLNEKLFF
J gene: TRBJ2-2; V gene: TRBV4-1; clone size: .; CDR3 protein: CASSLFSGTNTGELFF
J gene: TRBJ2-1; V gene: TRBV19; clone size: .; CDR3 protein: CASRVQGAQGEQFF
J gene: TRBJ2-7; V gene: TRBV18; clone size: .; CDR3 protein: CASSSRTGGLSSYEQYF
J gene: TRBJ1-6; V gene: TRBV7-9; clone size: .; CDR3 protein: CASSLGANSPLHF
J gene: TRBJ1-5; V gene: TRBV21-1; clone size: once; CDR3 protein: CASSKLGTGGDSNQPQHF